This T cell receptor (beta chain) stems from a study of T cell changes during pregnancy in multiple sclerosis. The CDR3 runs 15 residues. CDR1 and CDR2 (germline): SEHNR, FQNEAQ (reference sequence). The V segment lost 5 bases and the J segment 8 bases; nucleotides outside the gene matches: 11. Using immunoSEQ multiplex PCR, the repertoire was profiled, and TCRdb retains in-frame clones only, with some absent. Of 25,000 to 35,000 clones listed, roughly nine tenths were seen once; the top ten hold 5.7%. The receptor comes from a female donor with multiple sclerosis, enrolled in a pregnancy study. This chain connects TRBV7-9 to TRBJ1-4; TRBD1 matches 7 bases. This material consisted of CD8+ T cells from peripheral blood mononuclear cells, taken before pregnancy. Here the CDR3 reads CASSTPRDSHEKLFF. The CDR3 nucleotides are TGTGCCAGCAGCACTCCCCGGGACAGTCACGAAAAACTGTTTTTT. The full variable domain, with the rest looked up from reference TRBV7-9 and TRBJ1-4, is DTGVSQNPRHKITKRGQNVTFRCDPISEHNRLYWYRQTLGQGPEFLTYFQNEAQLEKSRLLSDRFSAERPKGSFSTLEIQRTEQGDSAMYLCASSTPRDSHEKLFFGSGTQLSVL.